The T cell receptor beta chain described here comes from a study of a mutant IDH1 vaccine in newly diagnosed glioma. Clones were sequenced by immunoSEQ multiplex PCR, and TCRdb holds only the in-frame ones, with some missing. Of 50,000 to 65,000 clones in the sample, about 86% were seen once. In this sample, this clone turned up a few times. What it binds is not known. Time point of the sample: week 35, safety follow-up. Vaccine doses each comprised 300 ug of mutant IDH1 20-mer peptide, with topical imiquimod. The study enrolled donors with new WHO grade 3 or 4 IDH1-mutant, ATRX-lost astrocytomas. The CDR3 sequence is 15 residues long. CDR1 and CDR2 from the germline V gene are MNHEY and SMNVEV (reference sequence). Trimming stripped 2 bases from V and 0 bases from J, with 8 bases between.

The rearrangement uses TRBV27 and TRBJ1-3, with D unresolved. The material was PBMCs, obtained from a glioma patient whose treatment included an IDH1 peptide vaccine. This TCR came from a man aged 35 to 55 with glioma. CDR3 nucleotide sequence: TGTGCCAGCAGTTTAGGGAGATACTCTGGAAACACCATATATTTT. This encodes CASSLGRYSGNTIYF.